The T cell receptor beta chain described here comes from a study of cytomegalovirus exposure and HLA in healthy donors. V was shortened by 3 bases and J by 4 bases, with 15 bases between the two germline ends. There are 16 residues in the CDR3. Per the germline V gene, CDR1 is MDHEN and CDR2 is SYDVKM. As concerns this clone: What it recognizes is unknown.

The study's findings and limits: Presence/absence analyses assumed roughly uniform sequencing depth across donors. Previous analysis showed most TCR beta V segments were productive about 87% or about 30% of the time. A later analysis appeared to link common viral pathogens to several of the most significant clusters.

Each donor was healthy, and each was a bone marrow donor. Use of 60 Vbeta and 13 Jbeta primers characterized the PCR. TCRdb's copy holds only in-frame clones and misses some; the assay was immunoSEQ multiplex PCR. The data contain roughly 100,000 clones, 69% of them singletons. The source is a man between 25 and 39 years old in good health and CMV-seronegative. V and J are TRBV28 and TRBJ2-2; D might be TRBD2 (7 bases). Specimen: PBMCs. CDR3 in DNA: TGTGCCAGCAGTTTCTTTAAGGGGGGGTTCACCGGGGAGCTGTTTTTT. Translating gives CASSFFKGGFTGELFF. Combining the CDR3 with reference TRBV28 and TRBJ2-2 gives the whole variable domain DVKVTQSSRYLVKRTGEKVFLECVQDMDHENMFWYRQDPGLGLRLIYFSYDVKMKEKGDIPEGYSVSREKKERFSLILESASTNQTSMYLCASSFFKGGFTGELFFGEGSRLTVL.